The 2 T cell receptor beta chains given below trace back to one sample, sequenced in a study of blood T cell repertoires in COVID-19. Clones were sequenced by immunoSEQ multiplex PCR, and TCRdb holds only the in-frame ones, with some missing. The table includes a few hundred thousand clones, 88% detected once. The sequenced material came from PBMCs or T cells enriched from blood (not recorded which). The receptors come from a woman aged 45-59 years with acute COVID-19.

CDR3 DNA: TGTGCCAGCAGACCGACTAGCCGAGTCGTTGTGCAGTTCTTC. Translation: CASRPTSRVVVQFF. The chain couples TRBV27 to TRBJ2-1; 7 bases align to TRBD2. J lost 12 bases, V lost 6 bases, and 14 bases had no gene match. CDR1 is MNHEY, CDR2 SMNVEV, per germline (reference sequence). The CDR3 loop spans 14 amino acids.

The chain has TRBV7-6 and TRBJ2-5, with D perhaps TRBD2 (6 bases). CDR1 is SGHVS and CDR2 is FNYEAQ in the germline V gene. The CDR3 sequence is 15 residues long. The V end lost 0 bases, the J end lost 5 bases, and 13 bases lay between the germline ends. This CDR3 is CASSLAGSGRETQYF. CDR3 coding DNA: TGTGCCAGCAGCTTAGCGGGGTCAGGGAGGGAGACCCAGTACTTC.